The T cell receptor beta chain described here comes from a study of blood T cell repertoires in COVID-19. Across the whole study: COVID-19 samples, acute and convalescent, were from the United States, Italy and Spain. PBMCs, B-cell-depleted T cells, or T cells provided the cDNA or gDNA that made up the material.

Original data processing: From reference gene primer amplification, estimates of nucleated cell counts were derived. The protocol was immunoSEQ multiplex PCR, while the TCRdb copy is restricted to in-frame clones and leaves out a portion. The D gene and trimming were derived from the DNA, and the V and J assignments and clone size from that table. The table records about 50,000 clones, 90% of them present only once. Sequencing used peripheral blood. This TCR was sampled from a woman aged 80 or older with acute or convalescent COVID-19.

The CDR3 here is CASRLALGTYDDYGYTF. In DNA form, the CDR3 reads TGCGCCAGCAGATTAGCGCTGGGGACTTACGATGACTATGGCTACACCTTC. J is TRBJ1-2 and V is TRBV23-1; weak D call: TRBD1 (5 bases). TRBV23-1 falls under the ORF class, with uncertain function. V was trimmed by 6 bases and J by 3 bases, leaving 23 bases between them. This CDR3 has 17 residues.